The present T cell receptor beta chain was sequenced within a study of blood T cell repertoires in COVID-19. Overall study context: From T cells, B-cell-depleted T cells, or PBMCs came the material, which was cDNA or gDNA.

In regard to this clone: At one of its ends the junction is not consistent with the germline gene, which may arise from a read error.

Germline CDR1 SGHKS, CDR2 YYEKEE (reference sequence). The CDR3 length is 14 residues. The authors' processing: Nucleated cell number was recorded as an estimate derived from reference gene primer amplification. Assay used: immunoSEQ multiplex PCR; TCRdb lists only in-frame clones, some missing. V, J and clone size are those of that table, while D and trimming were read from the DNA. The sample consists of over 50,000 clones, 70% to 90% of them appearing once. The TCR was taken from a human donor in a cohort sampled during active COVID-19. This chain joins TRBV5-5 and TRBJ2-5; 10 positions agree with TRBD1. Sequencing was done on a sample of peripheral blood. CDR3 residues: CASSLEGTGAPKDF. The DNA of the CDR3 is TGTGCCAGCAGCTTGGAAGGGACAGGGGCGCCCAAGGACTTC.